This is a list of T cell receptor beta chains from one sample in a study of blood T cell repertoires in COVID-19. Assay used: immunoSEQ multiplex PCR; TCRdb lists only in-frame clones, some missing. The sample consists of roughly 250,000 clones, 80% to 90% of them appearing once. The sample taken for sequencing was PBMCs or T cells enriched from blood (not recorded which). The receptors here all came from a woman between 35 and 50 years old who had been exposed to COVID-19. CDR3s include the opening cysteine and the closing phenylalanine or tryptophan. D genes are given only for firm matches. Clone size is stated in some rows and not others, as once, few, many or a class when expanded.

d_call: TRBD1
v_call: TRBV5-4
cdr3_length: 14
clone_size: few
j_call: TRBJ2-7
cdr3_aa: CASSSGQLTYEQYF
cdr3_nt: TGTGCCAGCAGCTCGGGACAGCTAACCTACGAGCAGTACTTC

d_call: .
v_call: TRBV3-1/TRBV3-2
cdr3_length: 16
clone_size: once
j_call: TRBJ1-3
cdr3_aa: CASSQDEGDDGNTIYF
cdr3_nt: TGTGCCAGCAGCCAAGATGAGGGGGACGATGGAAACACCATATATTTT

d_call: .
v_call: TRBV27
cdr3_length: 14
clone_size: .
j_call: TRBJ1-2
cdr3_aa: CASSSAGWDYGYTF
cdr3_nt: TGTGCCAGCAGTTCGGCAGGGTGGGACTATGGCTACACCTTC

d_call: .
v_call: TRBV2
cdr3_length: 12
clone_size: .
j_call: TRBJ1-2
cdr3_aa: CASSALYQGYTF
cdr3_nt: TGTGCCAGCAGTGCGTTATATCAGGGCTACACCTTC

d_call: .
v_call: TRBV28
cdr3_length: 14
clone_size: .
j_call: TRBJ2-4
cdr3_aa: CASSFGRSENIQYF
cdr3_nt: TGTGCCAGCAGTTTTGGTCGGTCTGAGAACATTCAGTACTTC

d_call: .
v_call: TRBV19
cdr3_length: 13
clone_size: .
j_call: TRBJ2-7
cdr3_aa: CASTQDSRYEQYF
cdr3_nt: TGTGCCAGTACCCAGGACAGCCGCTACGAGCAGTACTTC

d_call: TRBD2
v_call: TRBV7-8
cdr3_length: 17
clone_size: .
j_call: TRBJ2-1
cdr3_aa: CASSLVGGGGAWNEQFF
cdr3_nt: TGTGCCAGCAGCTTAGTTGGTGGCGGGGGGGCCTGGAATGAGCAGTTCTTC

d_call: TRBD2
v_call: TRBV20-1
cdr3_length: 16
clone_size: .
j_call: TRBJ2-1
cdr3_aa: CSASSRLAGAYNEQFF
cdr3_nt: TGCAGTGCTAGTAGCCGACTAGCGGGGGCTTACAATGAGCAGTTCTTC

d_call: .
v_call: TRBV5-4
cdr3_length: 14
clone_size: .
j_call: TRBJ1-4
cdr3_aa: CASSPQGSGEKLFF
cdr3_nt: TGTGCCAGCAGCCCCCAGGGGTCTGGTGAAAAACTGTTTTTT

d_call: .
v_call: TRBV19
cdr3_length: 16
clone_size: .
j_call: TRBJ1-1
cdr3_aa: CASSIKVGTSNTEAFF
cdr3_nt: TGTGCCAGTAGTATAAAGGTGGGGACATCGAACACTGAAGCTTTCTTT

d_call: .
v_call: TRBV2
cdr3_length: 13
clone_size: .
j_call: TRBJ2-7
cdr3_aa: CASTLTFPYEQYF
cdr3_nt: TGTGCCAGCACCCTGACATTCCCCTACGAGCAGTACTTC

d_call: TRBD1
v_call: TRBV7-9
cdr3_length: 14
clone_size: .
j_call: TRBJ1-2
cdr3_aa: CASSMDRGVYGYTF
cdr3_nt: TGTGCCAGCTCTATGGACAGGGGGGTCTATGGCTACACCTTC

d_call: TRBD1
v_call: TRBV14
cdr3_length: 17
clone_size: .
j_call: TRBJ1-2
cdr3_aa: CASSPTAGQGPNYGYTF
cdr3_nt: TGTGCCAGCAGCCCGACCGCAGGACAGGGTCCTAACTATGGCTACACCTTC

d_call: TRBD1
v_call: TRBV7-9
cdr3_length: 14
clone_size: .
j_call: TRBJ2-2
cdr3_aa: CASSRTGANGELFF
cdr3_nt: TGTGCCAGCAGCCGGACAGGGGCGAACGGGGAGCTGTTTTTT

d_call: .
v_call: TRBV7-8
cdr3_length: 15
clone_size: .
j_call: TRBJ1-5
cdr3_aa: CASSLRGTGPQPQHF
cdr3_nt: TGTGCCAGCAGCTTAAGGGGGACGGGGCCTCAGCCCCAGCATTTT

d_call: TRBD1
v_call: TRBV7-3
cdr3_length: 16
clone_size: .
j_call: TRBJ2-2
cdr3_aa: CASSSQGLANTGELFF
cdr3_nt: TGTGCCAGCAGCTCACAGGGGTTGGCGAACACCGGGGAGCTGTTTTTT

d_call: .
v_call: TRBV29-1
cdr3_length: 13
clone_size: .
j_call: TRBJ1-5
cdr3_aa: CSVIEGANQPQHF
cdr3_nt: TGCAGCGTGATAGAGGGAGCCAATCAGCCCCAGCATTTT

d_call: TRBD1
v_call: TRBV2
cdr3_length: 14
clone_size: .
j_call: TRBJ1-2
cdr3_aa: CASRPGQGVYGYTF
cdr3_nt: TGTGCCAGCAGGCCCGGACAGGGGGTCTATGGCTACACCTTC

d_call: TRBD1
v_call: TRBV9
cdr3_length: 16
clone_size: .
j_call: TRBJ1-3
cdr3_aa: CASSLYRQGAGNTIYF
cdr3_nt: TGTGCCAGCAGCTTATATAGACAGGGGGCTGGAAACACCATATATTTT

d_call: TRBD1
v_call: TRBV2
cdr3_length: 16
clone_size: many
j_call: TRBJ1-5
cdr3_aa: CASSQGGAMNNQPQHF
cdr3_nt: TGTGCCAGCAGTCAAGGGGGCGCGATGAACAATCAGCCCCAGCATTTT

d_call: .
v_call: TRBV5-4
cdr3_length: 13
clone_size: once
j_call: TRBJ1-1
cdr3_aa: CASSSQGSTEAFF
cdr3_nt: TGTGCCAGCAGCTCCCAGGGAAGTACTGAAGCTTTCTTT

d_call: TRBD2
v_call: TRBV2
cdr3_length: 15
clone_size: .
j_call: TRBJ2-1
cdr3_aa: CASRRLAGGFDEQFF
cdr3_nt: TGTGCCAGCAGGCGCCTAGCGGGGGGTTTTGATGAGCAGTTCTTC

d_call: .
v_call: TRBV28
cdr3_length: 14
clone_size: few
j_call: TRBJ2-2
cdr3_aa: CASSLTVRTGELFF
cdr3_nt: TGTGCCAGCAGCCTAACCGTGCGGACCGGGGAGCTGTTTTTT

d_call: TRBD1
v_call: TRBV2
cdr3_length: 18
clone_size: .
j_call: TRBJ1-2
cdr3_aa: CASPGGREDRVSNYGYTF
cdr3_nt: TGTGCCAGCCCAGGGGGGCGAGAGGACAGGGTATCTAACTATGGCTACACCTTC

d_call: TRBD2
v_call: TRBV5-8
cdr3_length: 20
clone_size: .
j_call: TRBJ2-3
cdr3_aa: CASSLANPGLAGYSTDTQYF
cdr3_nt: TGTGCCAGCAGCTTGGCCAATCCTGGCCTAGCGGGGTATAGCACAGATACGCAGTATTTT

d_call: TRBD1
v_call: TRBV18
cdr3_length: 13
clone_size: .
j_call: TRBJ2-7
cdr3_aa: CASCPGTGNEQYF
cdr3_nt: TGTGCCAGCTGTCCCGGGACAGGGAACGAGCAGTACTTC

d_call: .
v_call: TRBV6-5
cdr3_length: 15
clone_size: .
j_call: TRBJ2-7
cdr3_aa: CASSYSVNTPYEQYF
cdr3_nt: TGTGCCAGCAGTTACTCGGTCAATACACCCTACGAGCAGTACTTC

d_call: .
v_call: TRBV27
cdr3_length: 13
clone_size: .
j_call: TRBJ2-7
cdr3_aa: CASSLRGGYEQYF
cdr3_nt: TGTGCCAGCAGTTTAAGAGGGGGCTACGAGCAGTACTTC